These 20 T cell receptor beta chains share one sample of origin, sequenced in a study of T-cell reconstitution after alpha-beta-depleted transplantation in children. Molecular barcoding with unique molecular identifiers was used for the TCRbeta library. TCRdb ran MiXCR on the PCR reads and lists one entry per CDR3 protein. This table has nearly 200,000 distinct CDR3 sequences, 5% to 6.5% appearing once. Sequencing was performed on PBMCs, taken before TCRalphabeta/CD19-depleted stem cell transplant. The receptors were gathered from a girl in the first two years of life with combined immunodeficiency, due to receive a stem cell transplant.

V gene TRBV19 combines with J gene TRBJ2-5; 9 bases match TRBD1. CDR1 is LNHDA and CDR2 is SQIVND in the germline V gene (reference sequence). This CDR3 spans 17 amino acids. V dropped 6 bases and J dropped 2; count of bases not matched to a gene: 13. CDR3 DNA: TGTGCCAGTAGCACCAACGGACAGGGGCCCTCACAAGAGACCCAGTACTTC. Its protein is CASSTNGQGPSQETQYF. The complete variable domain, with remaining parts taken from reference TRBV19 and TRBJ2-5, reads DGGITQSPKYLFRKEGQNVTLSCEQNLNHDAMYWYRQDPGQGLRLIYYSQIVNDFQKGDIAEGYSVSREKKESFPLTVTSAQKNPTAFYLCASSTNGQGPSQETQYFGPGTRLLVL.

At least ten counts were recorded for this clonotype. The genes are TRBV4-1 and TRBJ2-1; a possible D gene is TRBD1 (6 bases). Germline CDR1 reads MGHRA; CDR2 reads YSYEKL. The CDR3 is 16 residues long. V shed 0 bases and J shed 4 bases, with 13 bases lying between them. CDR3 region: CASSQDLEQGYNEQFF. The CDR3 DNA is TGCGCCAGCAGCCAAGATCTAGAACAGGGATACAATGAGCAGTTCTTC.

This clonotype has at least ten counts. The V gene is TRBV4-1, the J gene TRBJ2-2, with 8 bases that match TRBD1. This CDR3 contains 18 residues. The V segment lost 4 bases and the J segment 1 base; nucleotides outside the gene matches: 11. Per the germline V gene, CDR1 is MGHRA and CDR2 is YSYEKL. The DNA of the CDR3 is TGCGCCAGCAGCCTAAGGACAGGGACCTCTTTGAACACCGGGGAGCTGTTTTTT. It yields the protein CASSLRTGTSLNTGELFF.

This clonotype came up many times. This rearrangement joins TRBV4-2 to TRBJ2-1; TRBD1 might be the D (6 bases). Germline loops: CDR1 LGHNA, CDR2 YNFKEQ. The V and J ends lost 1 base and 8 bases respectively, with 12 bases between them. CDR3 length equals 14 residues. CDR3 coding DNA: TGTGCCAGCAGCCAAGCGGACTGGACAGATGAGCAGTTCTTC. It encodes CASSQADWTDEQFF.

This clonotype was recorded many times. V and J are TRBV12-3 or TRBV12-4 and TRBJ1-1, with D unresolved. There are 12 residues in the CDR3. CDR3 sequence reads: CATRRVHTEAFF. The CDR3 DNA reads TGTGCGACAAGGAGAGTGCACACTGAAGCTTTCTTT.

This clonotype was counted only a few times. This chain connects TRBV7-6 to TRBJ1-6; D gene uncertain. Trimming cost V 2 bases and J 5 bases, with 7 bases left between them. Germline V gene sequence: CDR1 SGHVS, CDR2 FNYEAQ. This CDR3 spans 14 amino acids. This chain's CDR3 is CASSLRRDNSPLHF. For the CDR3, the DNA is TGTGCCAGCAGCTTACGCCGGGATAATTCACCCCTCCACTTT. Drawing the rest from reference TRBV7-6 and TRBJ1-6, the complete variable domain is GAGVSQSPRYKVTKRGQDVALRCDPISGHVSLYWYRQALGQGPEFLTYFNYEAQQDKSGLPNDRFSAERPEGSISTLTIQRTEQRDSAMYRCASSLRRDNSPLHFGNGTRLTVT.

This clonotype was recorded at least ten times. This chain uses TRBV27 with TRBJ2-3; D is undetermined. Looked up from germline, CDR1 is MNHEY and CDR2 is SMNVEV (reference sequence). Trimming stripped 8 bases from V and 4 bases from J, with 13 bases between. The CDR3 runs 13 residues. Here the CDR3 reads CASEKLGSDTQYF. In nucleotides, the CDR3 is TGTGCCAGCGAAAAGTTGGGTTCAGATACGCAGTATTTT.

V and J are TRBV19 and TRBJ2-1; D tentatively reads TRBD1 or TRBD2 (5 bases each). The ends were cut back, 7 bases at V and 0 bases at J, with 13 bases in the middle. This CDR3 contains 15 residues. The germline gives CDR1 LNHDA, CDR2 SQIVND (reference sequence). The CDR3 region is CASKRDLGSYNEQFF. In DNA, the CDR3 is TGTGCCAGTAAGAGGGACCTAGGCTCCTACAATGAGCAGTTCTTC.

This clonotype turned up a few times. V and J are TRBV3-1 and TRBJ2-1, with 8 bases lining up with TRBD2. Germline V gene lookup returns CDR1 LGHDT and CDR2 YNNKEL (reference sequence). Unmatched junction bases numbered 9, after V lost 3 bases and J lost 14 bases. This CDR3 is 13 amino acids long. Written as DNA, the CDR3 is TGTGCCAGCAGCCACCGCGTCCCACTAGCGGAGTTCTTC. The encoded protein is CASSHRVPLAEFF.

This clonotype was seen ten or more times. This chain joins TRBV29-1 and TRBJ2-7, with 8 bases matching TRBD2. The germline V gene has CDR1 SQVTM and CDR2 ANQGSEA. This CDR3 comprises 14 residues. Losses at the gene ends were 3 bases for V and 0 bases for J; bases not matched to a gene: 4. CDR3 sequence (DNA): TGCAGCGTTGAGGGGCGGGGGGCCTCCTACGAGCAGTACTTC. Protein product: CSVEGRGASYEQYF.

This clonotype was seen repeatedly, ten times or more. The V and J genes are TRBV27 and TRBJ2-1; D is perhaps TRBD1 (6 bases). V lost 6 bases to trimming and J lost 1 base, with 10 bases between them. CDR1 is MNHEY and CDR2 is SMNVEV in the germline V gene (reference sequence). The CDR3 has 14 amino acids. The CDR3 sequence: CASSQGQSYNEQFF. Here the CDR3 DNA reads TGTGCCAGCAGCCAAGGACAGTCCTACAATGAGCAGTTCTTC.

The table lists this clonotype with many counts. This chain joins TRBV12-3 or TRBV12-4 and TRBJ2-5, with D perhaps matching TRBD1 (6 bases). Trimming shortened V by 4 bases and J by 5 bases, and 14 bases separated the two germline ends. The CDR3 is made up of 14 amino acids. CDR3 loop: CASSSLQGRETQYF. The DNA for the CDR3 is TGTGCCAGCAGTTCTCTCCAGGGGCGGGAGACCCAGTACTTC.

In this sample, this clonotype turned up many times. The chain has TRBV12-3 or TRBV12-4 and TRBJ1-2; D gene unclear. The CDR3 has 14 residues. V was trimmed by 9 bases and J by 14 bases, leaving 28 bases between them. The CDR3 nucleotides read TGTGCCAGTCTGATCGGGCGCCTCCCCGTAAAGAGGACCTTC. It specifies CASLIGRLPVKRTF.

This clonotype was picked up many times. The gene calls are TRBV27 and TRBJ1-1; D unclear. The CDR3 runs to 15 residues. The germline V gene encodes CDR1 MNHEY and CDR2 SMNVEV (reference sequence). V dropped 5 bases and J dropped 2 bases, with 15 bases sitting between them. The CDR3 DNA reads as TGTGCCAGCAGTACCTACGGCGGATACAACACTGAAGCTTTCTTT. Translation gives CASSTYGGYNTEAFF.

The table lists this clonotype with many counts. The rearrangement joins TRBV11-2 to TRBJ2-1, with TRBD2 identical over 8 bases. Germline CDR1 SGHAT, CDR2 FQNNGV. Trimming took 0 bases from V and 4 from J; bases not matched to a gene: 8. This CDR3 spans 17 amino acids. The CDR3 loop is CASSLDIGAGVYNEQFF. In DNA form, the CDR3 reads TGTGCCAGCAGCTTAGATATTGGAGCGGGAGTTTACAATGAGCAGTTCTTC. Together with reference TRBV11-2 and TRBJ2-1, the CDR3 gives the full variable domain: EAGVAQSPRYKIIEKRQSVAFWCNPISGHATLYWYQQILGQGPKLLIQFQNNGVVDDSQLPKDRFSAERLKGVDSTLKIQPAKLEDSAVYLCASSLDIGAGVYNEQFFGPGTRLTVL.

The chain recombines TRBV12-3 or TRBV12-4 with TRBJ2-6; D unresolved. Trimming shortened V by 2 bases and J by 4 bases, and 9 bases separated the two germline ends. CDR3 size: 15 residues. CDR3 loop: CASSLLGSGANVLTF. The CDR3 coding sequence is TGTGCCAGCAGTTTACTTGGTTCCGGGGCCAACGTCCTGACTTTC.

This clonotype was counted many times. V is TRBV24-1 and J is TRBJ2-1; 10 bases are a match to TRBD2. The CDR3 runs 14 residues. Germline V gene lookup returns CDR1 KGHDR and CDR2 SFDVKD. The junction had 4 bases not matched to a gene; V was cut back by 4 bases and J by 8 bases. As DNA, the CDR3 is TGTGCCACCAGTGACTTGGGACTAGCGCATGAGCAGTTCTTC. This codes for CATSDLGLAHEQFF.

This clonotype was seen repeatedly, ten times or more. This sequence joins TRBV7-9 and TRBJ2-1; D is possibly TRBD2 (5 bases). V shed 1 base and J shed 8 bases, with 9 bases lying between them. Germline CDR1 and CDR2: SEHNR and FQNEAQ (reference sequence). There are 13 residues in the CDR3. CDR3 sequence (DNA): TGTGCCAGCAGCTTAGTCGGGGTATATGAGCAGTTCTTC. Protein: CASSLVGVYEQFF.

This clonotype was observed at least ten times. This chain uses TRBV7-3 with TRBJ2-7; D tentatively reads TRBD1 or TRBD2 (5 bases each). V lost 3 bases and J 1 base, leaving 13 bases between the germline ends. CDR3 length: 15 residues. Germline V gene lookup returns CDR1 SGHTA and CDR2 FQGTGA. The CDR3 sequence: CASSFNGGNSYEQYF. The CDR3 bases are TGTGCCAGCAGCTTTAATGGGGGTAATTCCTACGAGCAGTACTTC.

This chain links TRBV4-3 with TRBJ2-3; 9 bases are shared with TRBD2. CDR1 and CDR2 from the germline V gene are LGHNA and YSLEER. This CDR3 contains 16 residues. The junction had 7 bases not matched to a gene; V was cut back by 1 base and J by 5 bases. CDR3 nucleotide sequence: TGCGCCAGCAGCCAAGTAAGCGGGAGGATCGGAGATACGCAGTATTTT. Protein product: CASSQVSGRIGDTQYF.